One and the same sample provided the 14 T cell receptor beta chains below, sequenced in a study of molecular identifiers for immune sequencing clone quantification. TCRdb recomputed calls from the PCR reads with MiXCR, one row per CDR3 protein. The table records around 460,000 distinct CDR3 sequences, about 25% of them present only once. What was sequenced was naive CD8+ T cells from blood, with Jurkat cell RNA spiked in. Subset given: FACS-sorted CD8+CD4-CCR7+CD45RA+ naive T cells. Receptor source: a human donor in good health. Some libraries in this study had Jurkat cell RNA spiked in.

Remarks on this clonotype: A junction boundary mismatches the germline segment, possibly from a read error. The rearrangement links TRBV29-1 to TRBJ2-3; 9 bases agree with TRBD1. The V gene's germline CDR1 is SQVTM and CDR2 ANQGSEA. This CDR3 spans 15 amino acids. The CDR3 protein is CSVGPQGASTGTQYF. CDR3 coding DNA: TGCAGCGTTGGTCCACAGGGGGCGAGCACAGGTACGCAGTATTTT.

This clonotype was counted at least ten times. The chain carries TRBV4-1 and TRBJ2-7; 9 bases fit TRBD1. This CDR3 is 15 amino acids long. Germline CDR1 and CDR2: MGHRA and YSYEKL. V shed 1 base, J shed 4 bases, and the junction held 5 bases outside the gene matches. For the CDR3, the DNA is TGCGCCAGCAGCCAAGCGGACAGGGGTGCATACGAGCAGTACTTC. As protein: CASSQADRGAYEQYF.

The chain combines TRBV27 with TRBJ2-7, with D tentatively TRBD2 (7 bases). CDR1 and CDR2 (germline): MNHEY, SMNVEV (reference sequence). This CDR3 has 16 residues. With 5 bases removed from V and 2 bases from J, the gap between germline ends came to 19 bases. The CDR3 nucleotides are TGTGCCAGCAGTGCCCGTTTTGGGGGGGGCACCTACGAGCAGTACTTC. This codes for CASSARFGGGTYEQYF.

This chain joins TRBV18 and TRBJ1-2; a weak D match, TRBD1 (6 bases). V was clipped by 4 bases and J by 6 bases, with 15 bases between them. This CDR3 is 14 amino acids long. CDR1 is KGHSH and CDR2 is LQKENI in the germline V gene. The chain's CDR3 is CASSQDSLLNGYTF. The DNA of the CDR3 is TGTGCCAGCTCACAGGACAGTCTTTTGAATGGCTACACCTTC.

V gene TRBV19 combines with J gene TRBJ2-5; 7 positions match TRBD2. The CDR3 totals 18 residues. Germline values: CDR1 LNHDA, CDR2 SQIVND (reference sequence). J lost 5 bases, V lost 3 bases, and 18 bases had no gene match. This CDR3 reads CASSISTPFAGVSETQYF. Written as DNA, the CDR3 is TGTGCCAGTAGTATTTCCACCCCTTTCGCGGGAGTAAGCGAGACCCAGTACTTC.

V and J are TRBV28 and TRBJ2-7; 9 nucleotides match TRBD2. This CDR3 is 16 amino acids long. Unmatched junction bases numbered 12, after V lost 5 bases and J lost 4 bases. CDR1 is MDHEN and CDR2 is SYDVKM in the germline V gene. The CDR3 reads CASSPRSSGSVYEQYF. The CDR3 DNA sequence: TGTGCCAGCAGTCCCCGGAGTAGCGGGAGTGTTTACGAGCAGTACTTC.

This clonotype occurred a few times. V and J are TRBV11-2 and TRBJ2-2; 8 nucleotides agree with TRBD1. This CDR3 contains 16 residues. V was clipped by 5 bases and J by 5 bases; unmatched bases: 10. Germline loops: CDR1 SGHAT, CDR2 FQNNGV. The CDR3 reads CASSTPDRGGTGELFF. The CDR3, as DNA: TGTGCCAGCAGCACCCCCGACAGGGGTGGGACCGGGGAGCTGTTTTTT.

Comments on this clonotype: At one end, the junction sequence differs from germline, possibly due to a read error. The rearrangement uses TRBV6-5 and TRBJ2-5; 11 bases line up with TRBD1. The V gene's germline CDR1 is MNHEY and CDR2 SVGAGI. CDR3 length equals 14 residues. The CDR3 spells CASSRGQGAEPQYF. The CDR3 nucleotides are TGTGCCAGCAGCCGCGGACAGGGGGCAGAGCCCCAGTACTTC.

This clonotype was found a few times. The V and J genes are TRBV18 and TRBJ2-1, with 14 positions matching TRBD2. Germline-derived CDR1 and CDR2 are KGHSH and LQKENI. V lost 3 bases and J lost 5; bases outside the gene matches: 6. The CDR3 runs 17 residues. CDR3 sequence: CASSPGLAGARDNEQFF. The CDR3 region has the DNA TGTGCCAGCTCACCGGGACTAGCGGGAGCCAGGGACAATGAGCAGTTCTTC.

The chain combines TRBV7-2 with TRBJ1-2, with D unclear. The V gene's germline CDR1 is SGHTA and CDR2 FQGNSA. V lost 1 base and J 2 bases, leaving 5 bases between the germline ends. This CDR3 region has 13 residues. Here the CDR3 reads CASSLGHNYGYTF. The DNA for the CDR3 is TGTGCCAGCAGCTTAGGACACAACTATGGCTACACCTTC.

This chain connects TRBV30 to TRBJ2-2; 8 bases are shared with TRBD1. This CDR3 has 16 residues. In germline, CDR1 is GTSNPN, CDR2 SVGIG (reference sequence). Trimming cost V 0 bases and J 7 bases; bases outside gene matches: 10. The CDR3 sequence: CAWSVPRTGYNGELFF. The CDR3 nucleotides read TGTGCCTGGAGTGTACCCCGGACAGGGTACAACGGGGAGCTGTTTTTT.

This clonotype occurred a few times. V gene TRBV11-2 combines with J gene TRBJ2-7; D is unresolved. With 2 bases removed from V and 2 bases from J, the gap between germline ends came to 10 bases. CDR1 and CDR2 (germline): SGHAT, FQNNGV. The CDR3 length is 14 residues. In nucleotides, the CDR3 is TGTGCCAGCAGCTTATATCCAGCAACCTACGAGCAGTACTTC. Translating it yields CASSLYPATYEQYF.

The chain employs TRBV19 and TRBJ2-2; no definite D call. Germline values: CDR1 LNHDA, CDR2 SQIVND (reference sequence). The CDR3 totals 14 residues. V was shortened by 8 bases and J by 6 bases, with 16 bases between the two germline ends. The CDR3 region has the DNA TGTGCCAGTGCCATAGGTAGTCCCTCCGGGGAGCTGTTTTTT. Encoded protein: CASAIGSPSGELFF.

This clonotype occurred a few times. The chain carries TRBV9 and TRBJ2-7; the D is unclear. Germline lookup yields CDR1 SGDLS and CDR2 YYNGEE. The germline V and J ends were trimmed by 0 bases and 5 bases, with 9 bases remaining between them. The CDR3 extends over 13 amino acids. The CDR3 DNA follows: TGTGCCAGCAGCGTAGCGGGCCCCGACGAGCAGTACTTC. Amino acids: CASSVAGPDEQYF.